The clone carrying this TCR beta chain was detected only a few times. The target antigen is unknown. Donors ranged from 6 to 90 years old and were healthy Caucasians in Russia. The draw of peripheral blood yielded around 10 milliliters from each donor. V lost 4 bases to trimming and J lost 4 bases, with 11 bases between them. Germline V gives CDR1 SGHRS, CDR2 YFSETQ. The CDR3 extends over 13 amino acids. This record comes from a study of blood T cells in healthy people across ages. The authors ran a second PCR of roughly 6 to 12 cycles using a sample-barcoded 5' primer and a J-beta primer mix. Through a template-switch adaptor with 12 random nucleotides, each cDNA molecule received a tag. TCRdb processed the 5' RACE reads anew with MiXCR; each CDR3 protein has one entry. This sample yields more than 900,000 distinct CDR3 sequences, of which under 35% are seen a single time; roughly 10% belongs to the top ten.

Notes on the study in general: Older individuals had lower TCR beta diversity per million T cells (the decline was roughly linear).

A further study also used this sample, focusing on T cells of mothers and their children.

The source is a woman aged 35 to 49 in good health. The sample taken for sequencing was blood. The chain recombines TRBV5-1 with TRBJ1-2; D gene ambiguous. CDR3 in amino acids: CASSQRSLYGYTF. The CDR3 coding sequence is TGCGCCAGCAGCCAGAGGTCTCTCTATGGCTACACCTTC.